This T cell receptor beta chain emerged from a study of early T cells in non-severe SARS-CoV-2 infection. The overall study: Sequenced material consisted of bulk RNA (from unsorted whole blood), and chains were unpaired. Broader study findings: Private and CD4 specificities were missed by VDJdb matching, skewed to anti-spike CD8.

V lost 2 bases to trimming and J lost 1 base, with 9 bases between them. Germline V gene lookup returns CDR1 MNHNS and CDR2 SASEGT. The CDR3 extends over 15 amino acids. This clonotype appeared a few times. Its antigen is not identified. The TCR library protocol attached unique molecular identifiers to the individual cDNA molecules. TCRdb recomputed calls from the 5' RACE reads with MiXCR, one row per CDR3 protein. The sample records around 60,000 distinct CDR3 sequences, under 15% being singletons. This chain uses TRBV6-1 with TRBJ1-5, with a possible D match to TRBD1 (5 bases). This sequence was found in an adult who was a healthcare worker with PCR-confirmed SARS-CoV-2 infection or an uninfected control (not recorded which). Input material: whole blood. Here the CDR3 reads CASSERDGSNQPQHF. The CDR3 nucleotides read TGTGCCAGCAGTGAACGGGACGGCAGCAATCAGCCCCAGCATTTT.